Following are 12 T cell receptor beta chains from one sample sequenced in a study of blood T cell repertoires in COVID-19. Profiled with immunoSEQ multiplex PCR; TCRdb holds only in-frame clones, not every one. The sample records some 260,000 clones, 88% being singletons. Sequencing input: peripheral blood. The receptors shown here come from a man older than 75 with acute or convalescent COVID-19.

The genes are TRBV7-3 and TRBJ2-2, with a possible D match to TRBD1 (6 bases). Germline values: CDR1 SGHTA, CDR2 FQGTGA. V was clipped by 5 bases and J by 0 bases, with 16 bases between them. This CDR3 comprises 17 residues. CDR3: CASSPQTGSANTGELFF. In DNA, the CDR3 is TGTGCCAGCAGCCCTCAGACAGGCTCCGCGAACACCGGGGAGCTGTTTTTT.

This clone showed up just a few times. The chain employs TRBV24-1 and TRBJ2-2, with 12 bases aligning to TRBD1. There are 17 residues in the CDR3. Germline V lookup: CDR1 KGHDR, CDR2 SFDVKD. V was pared by 3 bases and J by 6 bases, with 7 bases of the junction left unmatched. CDR3 region: CATSDPAGTGGPGELFF. CDR3 DNA: TGTGCCACCAGTGATCCAGCAGGGACAGGGGGCCCCGGGGAGCTGTTTTTT.

The rearrangement links TRBV18 to TRBJ1-4; 8 bases fit TRBD1. Germline V gene lookup returns CDR1 KGHSH and CDR2 LQKENI. The CDR3 consists of 15 residues. With V trimmed by 6 bases and J by 5 bases, 8 bases remained unmatched. The CDR3 sequence is CASSEARTGNEKLFF. As DNA, the CDR3 is TGTGCCAGCTCCGAGGCCAGGACAGGGAATGAAAAACTGTTTTTT.

The V call is TRBV5-1, the J call TRBJ2-7; D is unclear. The CDR3 is 15 residues long. Germline CDR1 reads SGHRS; CDR2 reads YFSETQ. V lost 4 bases to trimming and J lost 3 bases, with 17 bases between them. CDR3 bases: TGCGCCAGCAGCCCTGGCCTCGACACTGACTACGAGCAGTACTTC. Protein: CASSPGLDTDYEQYF.

This chain connects TRBV18 to TRBJ2-1, with D possibly matching TRBD1 (6 bases). Looked up from germline, CDR1 is KGHSH and CDR2 is LQKENI. This CDR3 spans 15 amino acids. V lost 3 bases and J lost 7, with 16 bases in between. Written as DNA, the CDR3 is TGTGCCAGCTCACCCCTGCCGGGACAAACAAATGAGCAGTTCTTC. It is translated as CASSPLPGQTNEQFF.

J is TRBJ2-1 and V is TRBV20-1; 11 positions agree with TRBD2. Looked up from germline, CDR1 is DFQATT and CDR2 is SNEGSKA (reference sequence). The CDR3 runs 14 residues. Germline trimming cut 3 bases from V and 8 bases from J; bases unmatched to any gene: 6. CDR3 in DNA: TGCAGTGCTAGTCGTAGCGGGAGGGCCTATGAGCAGTTCTTC. Translation: CSASRSGRAYEQFF.

V usage is TRBV9 and J usage is TRBJ1-2; 10 bases match TRBD1. V lost 5 bases and J lost 8; bases outside the gene matches: 6. Germline CDR1 reads SGDLS; CDR2 reads YYNGEE. This CDR3 is 13 amino acids long. The CDR3 bases are TGTGCCAGCAGTGACGGGACAGGGGTCGGCTACACCTTC. Protein product: CASSDGTGVGYTF.

The J gene is TRBJ1-4, the V gene TRBV20-1; 10 nucleotides match TRBD1. CDR1 and CDR2 (germline): DFQATT, SNEGSKA (reference sequence). V shed 3 bases and J 6 bases; nucleotides not matched to a gene: 13. There are 17 residues in the CDR3. Written as DNA, the CDR3 is TGCAGTGCTAGTAGACCGGGACAGGGGAAGGCTCATGAAAAACTGTTTTTT. Its protein product is CSASRPGQGKAHEKLFF.

This rearrangement joins TRBV28 to TRBJ1-2; D is uncertain. The germline V gene has CDR1 MDHEN and CDR2 SYDVKM. The ends were cut back, 6 bases at V and 4 bases at J, with 9 bases in the middle. The CDR3 totals 12 residues. Here the CDR3 reads CASSPLSYGYTF. The CDR3, as DNA: TGTGCCAGCAGCCCACTCTCCTATGGCTACACCTTC.

V and J are TRBV6-5 and TRBJ1-4; D unresolved. Germline V gene lookup returns CDR1 MNHEY and CDR2 SVGAGI. This CDR3 is 15 amino acids long. Deletions cut 0 bases from V and 0 bases from J, with 5 bases between. Here the CDR3 reads CASSYSGATNEKLFF. The DNA of the CDR3 is TGTGCCAGCAGTTACTCCGGGGCAACTAATGAAAAACTGTTTTTT.

The V gene is TRBV19, the J gene TRBJ1-5; a weak D match, TRBD1 (5 bases). Germline CDR1 LNHDA, CDR2 SQIVND (reference sequence). V shed 3 bases and J shed 7 bases, with 19 bases lying between them. This CDR3 has 16 amino acids. For the CDR3, the DNA is TGTGCCAGTAGTATGTTGGGGAGGGGCGGAGGACAGCCCCAGCATTTT. This encodes CASSMLGRGGGQPQHF.

The genes are TRBV29-1 and TRBJ1-5; D uncertain. The CDR3 runs 13 residues. V gave up 6 bases and J gave up 0 bases, with 9 bases separating them. Germline CDR1 and CDR2: SQVTM and ANQGSEA. CDR3 loop: CSVALDSNQPQHF. The CDR3 DNA reads TGCAGCGTGGCCCTCGATAGCAATCAGCCCCAGCATTTT.